This TCR beta chain appears in the sequencing data of a study of early T cells in non-severe SARS-CoV-2 infection listed by TCRdb under 2021. Study-wide context: TCR sequencing used bulk RNA from unsorted whole blood, so alpha and beta chains could not be paired. What the authors observed across the whole study: VDJdb matching was skewed toward anti-spike CD8 responses and likely underestimated virus-specific expansions, missing private and CD4 specificities.

CDR1 and CDR2 are drawn from the germline V gene: SGHVS, FNYEAQ. Its CDR3 holds 16 amino acids, cysteine through phenylalanine. The CDR3 DNA has 48 bases and is translated from base 1. Trimming at the junction amounts to 2 bases on V and 1 base on J, and the germline ends lie 9 bases apart. This clonotype was detected many times. Its recognized antigen is unknown. Base qualities were left out, and no much larger clone turns up one base away. Library construction relied on 5' RACE. Reads for this sample came from a NextSeq 500. The TCR library protocol attached unique molecular identifiers to individual cDNA molecules to correct for sequencing error and PCR bias. TCR alpha and beta chains were both sequenced, and the abundances of alpha and beta sequences in each sample were closely correlated with each other. The authors processed their data as follows. Decombinator V4 was used to annotate TCR sequences for V gene, J gene and CDR3. TCRs were defined as expanded if a significant change between any two time points was detected under a Poisson model with p below 0.0001. TCR abundances were normalised to the total number of TCRs sequenced per sample and expressed as counts per million. MAIT TCRs were defined by TRAV1-2 paired with TRAJ12, TRAJ20 or TRAJ33, and iNKT TCRs by TRAV10 paired with TRAJ18. VDJdb, accessed 1 November 2021, was searched for CMV, EBV and SARS-CoV-2 annotated TCRs, excluding TCRs annotated for multiple antigens. TCRdb redid the processing of the public reads, applying fastp at Q25 and MiXCR, and retained in-frame beta chains. Rows are unified per CDR3 protein, each entry keeping the most common DNA and genes. None of the V and J calls come from the authors' own analysis; TCRdb made them. The sample contains fewer than 70,000 distinct CDR3 sequences, over 3.5% of them found a single time. Of the sample, more than 3% is held by the ten largest clones.

Set within a cohort of healthcare workers in London, UK, this nested case-control study involved weekly PCR testing of nasopharyngeal swabs along with blood sampling. Healthcare workers were enrolled in the week of the UK lockdown, from 23 to 31 March 2020, and were followed every week for up to roughly 16 weeks. The receptor's source is an adult who was a healthcare worker with PCR-confirmed SARS-CoV-2 infection or an uninfected control (not recorded which). The donor label of this sample is uncertain. The material was whole blood, obtained at baseline. The rearrangement combines TRBV7-6 with TRBJ2-6, with the D gene uncertain. In nucleotides, the sequence is TGTGCCAGCAGCTTAACCGAGAGTTCTGGGGCCAACGTCCTGACTTTC. Its protein reads: CASSLTESSGANVLTF.